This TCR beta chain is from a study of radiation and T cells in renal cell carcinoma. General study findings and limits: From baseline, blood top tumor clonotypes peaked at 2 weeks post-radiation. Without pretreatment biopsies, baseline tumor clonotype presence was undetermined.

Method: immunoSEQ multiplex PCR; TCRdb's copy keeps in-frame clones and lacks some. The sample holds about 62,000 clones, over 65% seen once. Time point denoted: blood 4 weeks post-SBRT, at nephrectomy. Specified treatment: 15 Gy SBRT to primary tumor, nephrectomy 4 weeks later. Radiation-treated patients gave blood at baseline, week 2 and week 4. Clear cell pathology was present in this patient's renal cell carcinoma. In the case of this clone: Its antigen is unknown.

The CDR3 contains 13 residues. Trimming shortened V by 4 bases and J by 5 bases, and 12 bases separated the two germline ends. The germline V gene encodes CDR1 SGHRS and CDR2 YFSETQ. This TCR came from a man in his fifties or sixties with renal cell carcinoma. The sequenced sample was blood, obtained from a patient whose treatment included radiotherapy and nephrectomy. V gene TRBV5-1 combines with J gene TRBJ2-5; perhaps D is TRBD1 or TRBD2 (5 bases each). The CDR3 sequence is CASSPGTLETQYF. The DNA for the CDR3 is TGCGCCAGCAGCCCCGGGACCCTCGAGACCCAGTACTTC.